Listed below are T cell receptor beta chains from one sample, sequenced in a study of technical replicates of blood from a few donors. Sequenced by immunoSEQ multiplex PCR; TCRdb stores in-frame clones only, minus some. The repertoire has some 49,000 clones, approximately 90% of them found once; the top ten carry approximately 4%. The material sequenced was PBMCs. Every receptor here comes from a human donor in good health. Some clones in this sample may be carry-over from other donors' samples. Each CDR3 is given with its conserved first and last residue. D genes are given only for firm matches. Part of the rows lack a size; the others show once, few, many or a class for expanded clones.

j_call	clone_size	d_call	v_call	cdr3_nt	cdr3_aa
TRBJ1-4	.	.	TRBV30	TGTGCCTGGGCGGGGGGCCCTAATGAAAAACTGTTTTTT	CAWAGGPNEKLFF
TRBJ1-6	.	.	TRBV30	TGTGCCTGGAGTGTTTCTCAGGATTCACCCCTCCACTTT	CAWSVSQDSPLHF
TRBJ1-2	.	.	TRBV30	TGTGCCTGGAGTGTAACGAGCCAAGGCTACACCTTC	CAWSVTSQGYTF
TRBJ1-2	.	TRBD1	TRBV4-2	TGTGCCAGCAGCCACGCCGGGACAGGGGCTAATAACTATGGCTACACCTTC	CASSHAGTGANNYGYTF
TRBJ2-7	.	TRBD2	TRBV9	TGTGCCAGCAGCGTATCACTAGCGGCTGAAACAGAGCAGTACTTC	CASSVSLAAETEQYF
TRBJ2-3	.	TRBD1	TRBV30	TGTGCCTGGAGTAGGGGCGGACAGGGATTCACAGATACGCAGTATTTT	CAWSRGGQGFTDTQYF
TRBJ2-5	.	.	TRBV5-4	TGTGCCAGCAGCTCCCGGGACACTCCTCAAGAGACCCAGTACTTC	CASSSRDTPQETQYF
TRBJ2-3	.	TRBD2	TRBV10-2	TGCGCCAGCAGTGAGCCTAGCGGGACGTCAACAGATACGCAGTATTTT	CASSEPSGTSTDTQYF
TRBJ2-7	.	.	TRBV13	TGTGCCAGCAGGAGCAGCGGACAGCAGTACTTC	CASRSSGQQYF
TRBJ2-1	once	.	TRBV7-8	TGTGCCAGCAGCTTAGCGGGAGGCCGGATCAATGAGCAGTTCTTC	CASSLAGGRINEQFF
TRBJ1-1	once	.	TRBV7-3	TGTGCCAGCAGCTCCACCGGCGGGATGAACACTGAAGCTTTCTTT	CASSSTGGMNTEAFF
TRBJ2-1	.	TRBD1	TRBV7-8	TGTGCCAGCAGCTCTGACAGGGGGCGCGGTGAGCAGTTCTTC	CASSSDRGRGEQFF
TRBJ2-2	.	.	TRBV5-6	TGTGCCAGCAGCTTGGGGCTAGGGGGGAACACCGGGGAGCTGTTTTTT	CASSLGLGGNTGELFF
TRBJ2-5	once	TRBD2	TRBV27	TGTGCCAGCAGTTTCAGGGGCGGGAGGGGAGAGACCCAGTACTTC	CASSFRGGRGETQYF
TRBJ2-7	.	.	TRBV11-2	TGTGCCAGCAGCTTATACGGGGGAACCTACGAGCAGTACTTC	CASSLYGGTYEQYF
TRBJ2-2	.	.	TRBV6-5	TGTGCCAGCAGCGCCACTCGGGGCGGGGAGCTGTTTTTT	CASSATRGGELFF
TRBJ1-2	.	.	TRBV5-1	TGCGCCAGCAGCTTGGTTAATGTCGCCCAGGATGGCTACACCTTC	CASSLVNVAQDGYTF
TRBJ2-2	.	.	TRBV4-3	TGCGCCAGCAACCAAGGACGGGGAACCGGGGAGCTGTTTTTT	CASNQGRGTGELFF
TRBJ2-1	once	TRBD2	TRBV2	TGTGCCAGCGCTAGCGGGTGGTACAATGAGCAGTTCTTC	CASASGWYNEQFF
TRBJ1-5	.	TRBD1	TRBV10-1	TGCGCCCTACCCGGGGCAGGGGGTCAGCCCCAGCATTTT	CALPGAGGQPQHF
TRBJ1-4	.	.	TRBV2	TGTGCCAGCAGGACCGAACAGGTCCATAATGAAAAACTGTTTTTT	CASRTEQVHNEKLFF
TRBJ2-7	.	TRBD1	TRBV6-1	TGTGCCAGCCGCAGGACAGGGAAGTCGGACGAGCAGTACTTC	CASRRTGKSDEQYF
TRBJ2-7	.	TRBD2	TRBV7-2	TGTGCCAGCAGCTTGGGGGGGTCGAAGTACGAGCAGTACTTC	CASSLGGSKYEQYF
TRBJ1-2	.	TRBD1	TRBV7-8	TGTGCCAGCAGCACGAACAGGGGGCAGGGCTATGGCTACACCTTC	CASSTNRGQGYGYTF
TRBJ2-5	once	TRBD2	TRBV7-9	TGTGCCAGCAGCTTCGGGGGGGGCGGCCAAGAGACCCAGTACTTC	CASSFGGGGQETQYF
TRBJ1-2	.	.	TRBV2	TGTGCCAGCAGTCCTACGACAACAGGGAAGAGGGGCTATGGCTACACCTTC	CASSPTTTGKRGYGYTF
TRBJ2-3	.	.	TRBV5-6	TGTGCCAGCAGCTTGGGACCGGGAGCAGATACGCAGTATTTT	CASSLGPGADTQYF
TRBJ1-2	.	.	TRBV18	TGTGCCAGCTCACCTACCTCCCAGGGTCACTATGGCTACACCTTC	CASSPTSQGHYGYTF
TRBJ2-2	.	.	TRBV5-1	TGCGCCAGCAGCTTGGTCACGGGGACGAACACCGGGGAGCTGTTTTTT	CASSLVTGTNTGELFF
TRBJ2-6	.	.	TRBV5-4	TGTGCCAGCAGCTTGGGGAGGACTGGGGCCAACGTCCTGACTTTC	CASSLGRTGANVLTF
TRBJ2-1	.	TRBD2	TRBV7-8	TGTGCCAGCAGCTTAGCCGGGACTAGCTCCTCAAGCTCCTACAATGAGCAGTTCTTC	CASSLAGTSSSSSYNEQFF
TRBJ2-1	.	TRBD2	TRBV4-3	TGCGCCAGCAGCCAAGGTAGCGGGGGGGCTATTGGCAATGAGCAGTTCTTC	CASSQGSGGAIGNEQFF
TRBJ1-6	.	.	TRBV30	TGTGCCTGGAGTGCACACGGGGTGACGGAGCGGAATTCACCCCTCCACTTT	CAWSAHGVTERNSPLHF
TRBJ2-7	.	TRBD2	TRBV5-6	TGTGCCAGCAGCTTGCTAGCGGGAGGACTGGGCGAGCAGTACTTC	CASSLLAGGLGEQYF
TRBJ2-1	.	TRBD2	TRBV11-2	TGTGCCAGCCAGGCGGGCGGGGGGTACCCTATTGATGAGCAGTTCTTC	CASQAGGGYPIDEQFF
TRBJ1-5	.	.	TRBV19	TGTGCCAGTAGCCAAGGACAGAATACCAATCAGCCCCAGCATTTT	CASSQGQNTNQPQHF
TRBJ1-1	.	.	TRBV9	TGTGCCAGCAGCGTAGGAGGAGGGGTTGGGAACACTGAAGCTTTCTTT	CASSVGGGVGNTEAFF
TRBJ1-1	.	.	TRBV20-1	TGCAGTGCCCAACTCGGGAATGAAGCTTTCTTT	CSAQLGNEAFF
TRBJ2-2	.	TRBD1	TRBV25-1	TGTGCCAGCAGTGATGACAGGGGCGGCGGCAACACCGGGGAGCTGTTTTTT	CASSDDRGGGNTGELFF
TRBJ2-5	.	.	TRBV4-1	TGCGCCAGCAGCCTAGGACTTTTGGAGACCCAGTACTTC	CASSLGLLETQYF
TRBJ1-2	.	TRBD1	TRBV6-5	TGTGCCAGCAGTTCGAACCCGGACAGGGTTCACGGCTACACCTTC	CASSSNPDRVHGYTF
TRBJ2-1	.	.	TRBV4-3	TGCGCCAGCAGCCAAGATTTAAGGGGCAGCCCCTACAATGAGCAGTTCTTC	CASSQDLRGSPYNEQFF
TRBJ1-1	.	TRBD1	TRBV7-9	TGTGCCAGCAGCCAAGGACAGGCCAAAGGGGCTTTCTTT	CASSQGQAKGAFF
TRBJ2-7	.	TRBD2	TRBV11-2	TGTGCCAGCAGCGCCGGGACTAGCGCAAGCTCCTACGAGCAGTACTTC	CASSAGTSASSYEQYF
TRBJ1-3	.	TRBD1	TRBV13	TGTGCCAGCAGCTTAGGGCCGGACAGGGGAAGAAACACCATATATTTT	CASSLGPDRGRNTIYF
TRBJ1-1	once	.	TRBV7-9	TGTGCCAGCAGCTCCACGACAGCTACCCCCTTGAACACTGAAGCTTTCTTT	CASSSTTATPLNTEAFF
TRBJ1-1	once	TRBD1	TRBV14	TGTGCCAGCGCTAGACAGGGTGCAACTGAAGCTTTCTTT	CASARQGATEAFF
TRBJ2-1	.	TRBD1	TRBV10-3	TGTGCCATCAGAGGGACAGGGGACAATGAGCAGTTCTTC	CAIRGTGDNEQFF
TRBJ2-7	.	TRBD1	TRBV27	TGTGCCAGCAGTCGGGGGACAGGAGGCCACGAGCAGTACTTC	CASSRGTGGHEQYF
TRBJ2-2	.	TRBD2	TRBV5-6	TGTGCCAGCGGTAGAGGCGGGAGCCGGCTCACCGGGGAGCTGTTTTTT	CASGRGGSRLTGELFF
TRBJ2-7	.	TRBD1	TRBV18	TGTGCCAGCTCACCACCGGGACAGGGCAGGTCCGAGCAGTACTTC	CASSPPGQGRSEQYF
TRBJ2-1	.	.	TRBV7-3	TGTGCCAGCAGCCAAGGGCGGGAATACAATGAGCAGTTCTTC	CASSQGREYNEQFF
TRBJ2-7	.	TRBD2	TRBV7-8	TGTGCCAGCAGCTATATAGCGGGGACGAGCTCCTACGAGCAGTACTTC	CASSYIAGTSSYEQYF
TRBJ1-1	.	.	TRBV10-3	TGTGCCATCAGTGAGTTGGCCGGGGGCACTGAAGCTTTCTTT	CAISELAGGTEAFF
TRBJ2-2	.	TRBD1	TRBV4-2	TGTGCCAGCAGCCAAGTACGACAGGGGGCCGTCACCGGGGAGCTGTTTTTT	CASSQVRQGAVTGELFF
TRBJ1-6	.	.	TRBV4-3	TGCGCCAGCAGCCGCGACAGTAATTCACCCCTCCACTTT	CASSRDSNSPLHF
TRBJ1-4	.	.	TRBV7-9	TGTGCCAGTTCCGAACAGGGATGGGATGAAAAACTGTTTTTT	CASSEQGWDEKLFF
TRBJ2-2	.	.	TRBV25-1	TGTGCCAGCAGGTCCCAGGGCACCGGGGAGCTGTTTTTT	CASRSQGTGELFF
TRBJ1-5	.	.	TRBV6-6	TGTGCCAGCCGACAGGCTGATCAGCCCCAGCATTTT	CASRQADQPQHF